This T cell receptor beta chain was captured in a study of T cell responses to AZD1222 COVID-19 vaccine. At the level of the study: The study pooled second doses at about 4 or about 12 weeks.

CDR1 is LGHNA, CDR2 YSLEER, per germline. Trimming took 0 bases from V and 4 from J; bases not matched to a gene: 2. The CDR3 length is 14 residues. As for this clone: Its target is not known.

The protocol was immunoSEQ multiplex PCR, while the TCRdb copy is restricted to in-frame clones and leaves out a portion. The data show 95,000 to 110,000 clones, about 90% seen once. Whole-study results and caveats: Following two doses of AZD1222, Spike-specific TCR breadth and depth rose. Along spike, vaccine-associated CD4 TCRs were found throughout, with dominance at 160-218 and 743-854. Clonal diversity may have been underestimated in mostly white British donors.

The TCR was taken from an adult in good health. The chain has TRBV4-3 and TRBJ2-7, with 8 bases aligning to TRBD1. Sequencing used peripheral blood, obtained on day 0 of AZD1222 vaccination. CDR3 region: CASSQEDREYEQYF. In nucleotides, the CDR3 is TGCGCCAGCAGCCAAGAGGACAGGGAGTACGAGCAGTACTTC.